This entry lists 32 T cell receptor beta chains sequenced from one sample in a study of T cell repertoires in cytomegalovirus infection (dated by TCRdb to the late 2010s). The sequencer was an Illumina HiSeq 1500. The public sequencing data were trimmed at Q25 with fastp and processed into clonotypes with MiXCR by TCRdb, which kept only in-frame beta chains. All rows with the same CDR3 protein become a single entry with the most common DNA and genes. The sample table contains roughly 310,000 distinct CDR3 sequences; only one count was recorded for around a sixth of them. The ten largest clonotypes hold 12% of the sample. The sequenced sample was PBMCs. The receptors shown here come from a human donor in good health (CMV status not recorded). Some clones in this sample may be carry-over from other donors' samples.

The V gene is TRBV7-9, the J gene TRBJ2-5, with 9 bases aligning to TRBD1. Looked up from germline, CDR1 is SEHNR and CDR2 is FQNEAQ (reference sequence). Trimming cost V 3 bases and J 5 bases; bases outside gene matches: 13. CDR3 length: 17 residues. The chain's CDR3 is CASSFKLTGGLQETQYF. DNA of the CDR3: TGTGCCAGCAGCTTTAAACTTACAGGGGGCCTACAGGAGACCCAGTACTTC.

The gene calls are TRBV20-1 and TRBJ1-1; 7 positions match TRBD1. The CDR3 length is 15 residues. The V gene's germline CDR1 is DFQATT and CDR2 SNEGSKA (reference sequence). V shed 2 bases and J 0 bases; nucleotides not matched to a gene: 6. The CDR3 coding sequence is TGCAGTGCTAGAAAAACGGGACAGTTGAACACTGAAGCTTTCTTT. Its protein product is CSARKTGQLNTEAFF.

This clonotype was counted at least ten times. The chain couples TRBV7-2 to TRBJ2-2; 7 nucleotides align to TRBD2. This CDR3 is 14 amino acids long. Germline V gene data show CDR1 as SGHTA and CDR2 as FQGNSA. Trimming took 1 base from V and 6 from J; bases not matched to a gene: 2. The CDR3 protein is CASSLGLAAGELFF. Here the CDR3 DNA reads TGTGCCAGCAGCTTAGGACTAGCAGCCGGGGAGCTGTTTTTT.

This chain uses TRBV28 with TRBJ2-7; TRBD2 agrees at 10 bases. With V trimmed by 9 bases and J by 0 bases, 5 bases remained unmatched. Germline CDR1 is MDHEN and CDR2 is SYDVKM. This CDR3 comprises 14 residues. CDR3 protein: CASRTSGDSYEQYF. For the CDR3, the DNA is TGTGCCAGTCGAACTAGCGGGGACTCCTACGAGCAGTACTTC.

This clonotype was detected ten times or more. The chain is built from TRBV12-3 or TRBV12-4 and TRBJ2-1; D is unclear. Trimming stripped 4 bases from V and 8 bases from J, with 9 bases between. The CDR3 length is 12 residues. The CDR3 protein is CASSYPPDEQFF. DNA for the CDR3: TGTGCCAGCAGTTATCCTCCGGATGAGCAGTTCTTC.

This clonotype was seen at least ten times. This rearrangement joins TRBV6-1 to TRBJ2-5; D unclear. The CDR3 consists of 12 residues. V lost 9 bases and J lost 4, with 12 bases in between. In germline, CDR1 is MNHNS, CDR2 SASEGT. Here the CDR3 reads CASSAVGETQYF. The CDR3 DNA reads as TGTGCCAGTTCTGCGGTTGGAGAGACCCAGTACTTC.

The chain employs TRBV6-2 or TRBV6-3 and TRBJ2-6, with D unclear. Trimming left V 2 bases short and J 4 bases short, with 9 bases between. There are 15 residues in the CDR3. Looked up from germline, CDR1 is MNHEY and CDR2 is SVGEGT. Here the CDR3 DNA reads TGTGCCAGCAGTTACGCGTCTCCCGGGGCCAACGTCCTGACTTTC. Translation: CASSYASPGANVLTF.

This clonotype was seen at least ten times. This chain links TRBV7-2 with TRBJ2-5; D is ambiguous. The CDR3 runs 13 residues. The germline V gene has CDR1 SGHTA and CDR2 FQGNSA. Trimming removed 5 bases from V and 1 base from J, with 8 bases in between. The CDR3 nucleotides read TGTGCCAGCAGCCGTGACCGCCAAGAGACCCAGTACTTC. Translated: CASSRDRQETQYF.

The rearrangement uses TRBV5-1 and TRBJ1-1; 8 nucleotides align to TRBD1. The germline V gene encodes CDR1 SGHRS and CDR2 YFSETQ. This CDR3 is built from 14 residues. The trim removed 5 bases at V and 0 bases at J, leaving 3 bases unmatched. The CDR3 protein is CASSHRGVNTEAFF. DNA for the CDR3: TGCGCCAGCAGTCACAGGGGGGTGAACACTGAAGCTTTCTTT.

In its sample, this clonotype is medium-sized (0.01 to 0.1%). The chain is built from TRBV7-2 and TRBJ1-6; TRBD1 agrees at 7 bases. The CDR3 consists of 15 residues. Unmatched junction bases numbered 2, after V lost 1 base and J lost 5 bases. The germline CDR1 and CDR2 sequences are SGHTA and FQGNSA. Here the CDR3 DNA reads TGTGCCAGCAGCTTAGTTACAGGGGATAATTCACCCCTCCACTTT. Protein sequence: CASSLVTGDNSPLHF.

This sequence joins TRBV5-6 and TRBJ2-1; a possible D gene is TRBD1 (6 bases). Germline V gene sequence: CDR1 SGHDT, CDR2 YYEEEE. CDR3 size: 16 residues. V lost 3 bases and J 3 bases, leaving 16 bases between the germline ends. In DNA form, the CDR3 reads TGTGCCAGCAGCTGGTTTGACCGGGACAACTACAATGAGCAGTTCTTC. Translated, it gives CASSWFDRDNYNEQFF.

This clonotype was detected many times. V and J are TRBV7-2 and TRBJ2-7; TRBD2 is a possible D gene (7 bases). The CDR3 runs 13 residues. Per the germline V gene, CDR1 is SGHTA and CDR2 is FQGNSA. V was shortened by 6 bases and J by 3 bases, with 12 bases between the two germline ends. The CDR3 DNA sequence: TGTGCCAGCAGTTCGGGGGGCGGCTACGAGCAGTACTTC. Encoded protein: CASSSGGGYEQYF.

V gene TRBV7-9 combines with J gene TRBJ1-5; 7 bases match TRBD1. The CDR3 extends over 14 amino acids. V lost 5 bases, J lost 7 bases, and 8 bases stayed unmatched. Germline V gene sequence: CDR1 SEHNR, CDR2 FQNEAQ (reference sequence). The CDR3: CASSQQGHGQPQHF. In nucleotides, the CDR3 is TGTGCCAGCAGCCAACAGGGGCATGGCCAGCCCCAGCATTTT.

This clonotype has a handful of counts. The chain recombines TRBV4-2 with TRBJ2-1; D might be TRBD1 (6 bases). Germline V lookup: CDR1 LGHNA, CDR2 YNFKEQ. The ends were cut back, 1 base at V and 5 bases at J, with 12 bases in the middle. The CDR3 runs 15 residues. Here the CDR3 DNA reads TGTGCCAGCAGCCAAGTCCAGCGGACAGACAATGAGCAGTTCTTC. Translated, it gives CASSQVQRTDNEQFF.

There are many counts of this clonotype. The V gene is TRBV6-1, the J gene TRBJ2-7, with 8 bases aligning to TRBD1. CDR1 is MNHNS, CDR2 SASEGT, per germline. The length of the CDR3 is 13 residues. J lost 2 bases, V lost 6 bases, and 3 bases had no gene match. CDR3 in DNA: TGTGCCAGCAGCCTACAGGGGGCCTACGAGCAGTACTTC. Its protein is CASSLQGAYEQYF.

This clonotype has only one observation. The chain joins TRBV27 to TRBJ1-6; 11 nucleotides match TRBD1. The length of the CDR3 is 17 residues. Germline values: CDR1 MNHEY, CDR2 SMNVEV (reference sequence). V lost 1 base and J lost 11; bases outside the gene matches: 10. The CDR3 region has the DNA TGTGCCAGCAGTTTATTGGCGCCGGGGACAGGGGGAACACCCCTCCACTTT. Amino acids: CASSLLAPGTGGTPLHF.

This clonotype was seen at least ten times. The rearrangement links TRBV7-2 to TRBJ1-4; 8 bases match TRBD1. Germline V lookup: CDR1 SGHTA, CDR2 FQGNSA. This CDR3 is 15 amino acids long. V lost 4 bases, J lost 5 bases, and 6 bases stayed unmatched. The CDR3 DNA is TGTGCCAGCAGCTCCGGACAGGGCCAAAATGAAAAACTGTTTTTT. Its translation: CASSSGQGQNEKLFF.

The V gene is TRBV28, the J gene TRBJ1-2; 7 positions match TRBD1. V dropped 6 bases and J dropped 5; count of bases not matched to a gene: 6. The CDR3 has 13 residues. Germline V gene sequence: CDR1 MDHEN, CDR2 SYDVKM. The DNA for the CDR3 is TGTGCCAGCAGATCCACAGGGGTTTATGGCTACACCTTC. Encoded protein: CASRSTGVYGYTF.

This sequence joins TRBV11-2 and TRBJ1-6; 12 bases agree with TRBD1. This CDR3 has 16 residues. Germline V gene sequence: CDR1 SGHAT, CDR2 FQNNGV. Unmatched junction bases numbered 4, after V lost 1 base and J lost 9 bases. The chain's CDR3 is CASSLAGQGASSPLHF. CDR3 DNA: TGTGCCAGCAGCTTAGCGGGACAGGGGGCTAGTTCACCCCTCCACTTT.

In its sample, this clonotype was seen a few times. This chain uses TRBV7-8 with TRBJ2-7, with D possibly being TRBD2 (7 bases). The CDR3 loop spans 17 amino acids. The germline gives CDR1 SGHVS, CDR2 FQNEAQ. V was cut by 1 base and J by 2 bases, with 18 bases left in between. In nucleotides, the CDR3 is TGTGCCAGCAGCTTAGACCTCTGGGGGGGGGCCCCCTACGAGCAGTACTTC. It yields the protein CASSLDLWGGAPYEQYF.

In this sample, this clonotype turned up many times. The CDR3 bases are TGTGCCAGCAGTTTCTCATTGATGGGAGGCACTGAAGCTTTCTTT. This sequence encodes CASSFSLMGGTEAFF. The chain couples TRBV7-2 to TRBJ1-1; D gene uncertain. The germline CDR1 and CDR2 sequences are SGHTA and FQGNSA. V lost 6 bases to trimming and J lost 4 bases, with 18 bases between them. This CDR3 has 15 amino acids. Looking up the rest from reference TRBV7-2 and TRBJ1-1 gives the full variable domain: GAGVSQSPSNKVTEKGKDVELRCDPISGHTALYWYRQSLGQGLEFLIYFQGNSAPDKSGLPSDRFSAERTGGSVSTLTIQRTQQEDSAVYLCASSFSLMGGTEAFFGQGTRLTVV.

The genes are TRBV29-1 and TRBJ1-4, with D uncertain. The V gene's germline CDR1 is SQVTM and CDR2 ANQGSEA. With 7 bases removed from V and 8 bases from J, the gap between germline ends came to 11 bases. The CDR3 runs to 11 residues. The CDR3 DNA reads TGCAGCGGTGAGACGCGCGAAAAACTGTTTTTT. Its protein is CSGETREKLFF. The full variable domain, its missing parts supplied by reference TRBV29-1 and TRBJ1-4, is SAVISQKPSRDICQRGTSLTIQCQVDSQVTMMFWYRQQPGQSLTLIATANQGSEATYESGFVIDKFPISRPNLTFSTLTVSNMSPEDSSIYLCSGETREKLFFGSGTQLSVL.

The sample holds a few counts of this clonotype. J is TRBJ2-3 and V is TRBV20-1; D is undetermined. Germline lookup yields CDR1 DFQATT and CDR2 SNEGSKA (reference sequence). This CDR3 contains 14 residues. V shed 3 bases and J shed 0 bases, with 10 bases lying between them. The CDR3 bases are TGCAGTGCTAGCCCCATCCAAAGCACAGATACGCAGTATTTT. The encoded protein is CSASPIQSTDTQYF.

The rearrangement joins TRBV28 to TRBJ1-1, with D unclear. The germline V gene has CDR1 MDHEN and CDR2 SYDVKM. Trimming left V 7 bases short and J 0 bases short, with 6 bases between. CDR3 length: 12 amino acids. CDR3 in amino acids: CASNQLNTEAFF. The CDR3 coding sequence is TGTGCCAGCAACCAGCTGAACACTGAAGCTTTCTTT. The variable domain in full, with the rest retrieved from reference TRBV28 and TRBJ1-1, is DVKVTQSSRYLVKRTGEKVFLECVQDMDHENMFWYRQDPGLGLRLIYFSYDVKMKEKGDIPEGYSVSREKKERFSLILESASTNQTSMYLCASNQLNTEAFFGQGTRLTVV.

The gene calls are TRBV7-9 and TRBJ2-5, with 8 bases that match TRBD1. Germline V lookup: CDR1 SEHNR, CDR2 FQNEAQ (reference sequence). The V segment lost 5 bases and the J segment 4 bases; nucleotides outside the gene matches: 6. CDR3 length: 14 residues. CDR3 loop: CASSGADRGETQYF. CDR3 coding DNA: TGTGCCAGCAGCGGAGCTGACAGGGGAGAGACCCAGTACTTC. Full variable domain (outside the CDR3, taken from reference TRBV7-9 and TRBJ2-5): DTGVSQNPRHKITKRGQNVTFRCDPISEHNRLYWYRQTLGQGPEFLTYFQNEAQLEKSRLLSDRFSAERPKGSFSTLEIQRTEQGDSAMYLCASSGADRGETQYFGPGTRLLVL.

This clonotype occurred many times. V gene TRBV7-2 combines with J gene TRBJ2-1, with D tentatively TRBD1 (5 bases). The V and J ends lost 6 bases and 9 bases respectively, with 12 bases between them. The CDR3 runs to 12 residues. Germline CDR1 reads SGHTA; CDR2 reads FQGNSA. CDR3 region: CASRIQGSEQFF. In nucleotides, the CDR3 is TGTGCCAGCAGGATTCAGGGTAGTGAGCAGTTCTTC.

This clonotype was detected only a few times. The V and J genes are TRBV19 and TRBJ2-3; no clear D gene. The CDR3 has 14 residues. CDR1 LNHDA and CDR2 SQIVND come from the germline V gene (reference sequence). The V end lost 1 base, the J end lost 6 bases, and 11 bases lay between the germline ends. The CDR3 loop is CASSIGGSADTQYF. CDR3 DNA sequence: TGTGCCAGTAGTATAGGGGGAAGCGCGGATACGCAGTATTTT.

This clonotype appeared a few times. The V call is TRBV20-1, the J call TRBJ1-5; TRBD1 might be the D (6 bases). This CDR3 spans 15 amino acids. Germline V gene sequence: CDR1 DFQATT, CDR2 SNEGSKA (reference sequence). V was clipped by 5 bases and J by 9 bases, with 23 bases between them. The CDR3 is CSAQSRDKDYGPQHF. In DNA, the CDR3 is TGCAGTGCTCAATCGAGGGACAAAGATTACGGGCCCCAGCATTTT.

Details on this clonotype: One end of the junction varies from germline; a read error may be responsible. This chain connects TRBV28 to TRBJ2-2, with a weak D call TRBD1 (6 bases). Germline lookup yields CDR1 MDHEN and CDR2 SYDVKM. CDR3 length equals 16 residues. CDR3 sequence: CASSPPGTKNIGELFF. The CDR3, as DNA: TGTGCCAGCAGTCCGCCCGGGACAAAGAACATCGGGGAGCTGTTTTTT.

There are a few counts of this clonotype. The rearrangement joins TRBV20-1 to TRBJ2-3; TRBD1 matches 7 bases. The germline V gene encodes CDR1 DFQATT and CDR2 SNEGSKA (reference sequence). V lost 5 bases and J lost 3; bases outside the gene matches: 11. The length of the CDR3 is 15 residues. The CDR3 DNA reads as TGCAGTGCTTCAGACCCGGGACAGACTACAGATACGCAGTATTTT. Translation: CSASDPGQTTDTQYF.

V is TRBV10-3 and J is TRBJ2-7; D not certain. This CDR3 region has 13 residues. V lost 9 bases and J 2 bases, leaving 14 bases between the germline ends. Germline CDR1 reads ENHRY; CDR2 reads SYGVKD. CDR3 nucleotides: TGTGCCATTCCGACCAGCCCCGCCTACGAGCAGTACTTC. It codes for CAIPTSPAYEQYF.

In this sample, this clonotype turned up many times. The J gene is TRBJ2-1, the V gene TRBV25-1; TRBD1 agrees at 7 bases. From germline, CDR1 is MGHDK and CDR2 SYGVNS. V gave up 5 bases and J gave up 6 bases; unmatched junction bases: 4. This CDR3 has 13 amino acids. CDR3: CASSRQGPNEQFF. The CDR3 nucleotides read TGTGCCAGCAGTAGACAGGGTCCCAATGAGCAGTTCTTC.